The present entry profiles one T cell receptor (beta chain) with its context. Its target is not known. Data came from immunoSEQ multiplex PCR; TCRdb stores just in-frame clones and leaves some out. The sample holds about 520,000 clones, approximately 84% seen once. The data derive from a study of shared clonotypes between healthy human individuals. Notes on the study in general: Clonotype sharing among donors, it was expected, would be affected by sequencing depth.

The V gene lost 6 bases and the J gene lost 4 bases, with 15 bases spanning the gap. CDR1 MNHEY and CDR2 SMNVEV come from the germline V gene (reference sequence). The length of the CDR3 is 14 residues. The source material was PBMCs. The TCR was taken from a woman aged 40 to 50 in good health. Some clones in this sample may be carry-over from other donors' samples. The J gene is TRBJ1-2, the V gene TRBV27; D unresolved. CDR3 sequence: CASSKNRIPYGYTF. CDR3 nucleotide sequence: TGTGCCAGCAGCAAAAATAGAATCCCCTATGGCTACACCTTC.